The 10 T cell receptor beta chains presented below share a single source sample, sequenced in a study of shared clonotypes between healthy human individuals. Sequenced by immunoSEQ multiplex PCR; TCRdb stores in-frame clones only, minus some. This sample has hundreds of thousands of clones, with 92% found just once. CD45RO-negative, CCR7-selected cells formed the naive CD8 fraction, which excluded terminally differentiated effector memory CD45RA+ cells. The sequenced sample was naive CD8+ T cells sorted from blood. The source of these receptors is a man aged 30 to 39 in good health.

This clone came up once. The J gene is TRBJ1-4, the V gene TRBV2; TRBD1 agrees at 11 bases. Losses at the gene ends were 5 bases for V and 5 bases for J; bases not matched to a gene: 10. Germline values: CDR1 SNHLY, CDR2 FYNNEI. This CDR3 contains 17 residues. The chain's CDR3 is CASSWSRDRGRNEKLFF. DNA for the CDR3: TGTGCCAGCAGTTGGTCCCGGGACAGGGGGAGGAATGAAAAACTGTTTTTT.

Here the CDR3 reads CASSPGSFYEQYF. The CDR3 coding sequence is TGTGCCAGCAGTCCTGGCAGTTTCTACGAGCAGTACTTC. The chain carries TRBV25-1 and TRBJ2-7, with D hard to call. V was cut by 5 bases and J by 3 bases, with 11 bases left in between. The germline gives CDR1 MGHDK, CDR2 SYGVNS. The CDR3 spans 13 residues.

CDR3 nucleotides: TGTGCCAGCAGCGTAGGGACAGCCATGAACACTGAAGCTTTCTTT. Its translation: CASSVGTAMNTEAFF. The chain recombines TRBV9 with TRBJ1-1, with D perhaps matching TRBD1 (6 bases). Germline V lookup: CDR1 SGDLS, CDR2 YYNGEE. This CDR3 is built from 15 residues. With 0 bases removed from V and 0 bases from J, the gap between germline ends came to 9 bases.

The chain carries TRBV5-1 and TRBJ2-7; either TRBD1 or TRBD2 may supply D (5 bases each). The germline V gene encodes CDR1 SGHRS and CDR2 YFSETQ. Trimming removed 4 bases at V and 6 bases at J, with 29 bases between. The CDR3 totals 18 residues. For the CDR3, the DNA is TGCGCCAGCAGCATGCACCCGGTAGGAGAGGTTGAGGGGCGCGAGCAGTACTTC. It encodes CASSMHPVGEVEGREQYF.

Concerning this clone: The sample carries other DNA sequences with the same CDR3. The chain uses TRBV9 and TRBJ1-1; perhaps TRBD1 as D (6 bases). Germline CDR1 is SGDLS and CDR2 is YYNGEE. The V end lost 0 bases, the J end lost 1 base, and 10 bases lay between the germline ends. The length of the CDR3 is 15 residues. The CDR3 here is CASSVGQGTNTEAFF. Written as DNA, the CDR3 is TGTGCCAGCAGCGTAGGGCAGGGGACGAACACTGAAGCTTTCTTT.

The chain recombines TRBV14 with TRBJ2-1; TRBD2 agrees at 7 bases. CDR1 and CDR2 from the germline V gene are SGHDN and FVKESK. J lost 0 bases, V lost 6 bases, and 8 bases had no gene match. CDR3 length equals 16 residues. CDR3 sequence (DNA): TGTGCCAGCAGGTTAAGCGGGGTGAGCTCCTACAATGAGCAGTTCTTC. Translation gives CASRLSGVSSYNEQFF.

The count of this clone is one. The V and J genes are TRBV7-9 and TRBJ1-1; the D gene is possibly TRBD1 (5 bases). The germline V gene encodes CDR1 SEHNR and CDR2 FQNEAQ (reference sequence). This CDR3 has 14 amino acids. The V and J ends lost 4 bases and 7 bases respectively, with 16 bases between them. CDR3 in DNA: TGTGCCAGCAGCTCAAGCTCAGGGAATTTTGAAGCTTTCTTT. Protein product: CASSSSSGNFEAFF.

The rearrangement uses TRBV28 and TRBJ1-5; tentative D call: TRBD1 (6 bases). V lost 3 bases and J lost 2, with 14 bases in between. There are 16 residues in the CDR3. Germline CDR1 and CDR2: MDHEN and SYDVKM. CDR3 sequence reads: CASSFPGGGGNQPQHF. CDR3 sequence (DNA): TGTGCCAGCAGTTTTCCGGGGGGCGGCGGCAATCAGCCCCAGCATTTT.

This chain joins TRBV2 and TRBJ2-7, with 8 bases aligning to TRBD1. The CDR3 totals 13 residues. CDR1 and CDR2 from the germline V gene are SNHLY and FYNNEI. The V and J ends lost 6 bases and 3 bases, in that order; junction bases with no gene match: 4. The CDR3 DNA follows: TGTGCCAGCAGGACCGGGACAGGCTACGAGCAGTACTTC. Translation: CASRTGTGYEQYF.

The chain links TRBV7-9 to TRBJ2-7; D remains unclear. CDR3 length: 13 amino acids. Trimming removed 5 bases from V and 0 bases from J, with 8 bases in between. CDR1 is SEHNR and CDR2 is FQNEAQ in the germline V gene (reference sequence). The CDR3 loop is CASSQTVSYEQYF. The CDR3 DNA follows: TGTGCCAGCAGCCAAACAGTCTCCTACGAGCAGTACTTC.